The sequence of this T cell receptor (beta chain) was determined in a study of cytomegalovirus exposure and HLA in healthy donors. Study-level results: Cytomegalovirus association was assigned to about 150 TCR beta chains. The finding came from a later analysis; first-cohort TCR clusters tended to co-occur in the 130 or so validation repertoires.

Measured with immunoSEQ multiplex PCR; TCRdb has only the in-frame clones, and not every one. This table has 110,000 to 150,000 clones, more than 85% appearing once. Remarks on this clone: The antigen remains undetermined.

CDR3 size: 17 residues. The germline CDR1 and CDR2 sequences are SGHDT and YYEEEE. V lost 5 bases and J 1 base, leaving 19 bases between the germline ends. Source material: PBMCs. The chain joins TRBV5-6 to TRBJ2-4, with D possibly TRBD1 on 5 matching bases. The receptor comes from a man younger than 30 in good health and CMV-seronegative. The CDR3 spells CASSFKTALMAKNIQYF. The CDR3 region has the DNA TGTGCCAGCAGTTTTAAGACAGCCCTAATGGCCAAAAACATTCAGTACTTC.